This T cell receptor beta chain was retrieved from a study of spatial heterogeneity in lung cancer. For the study at large: There was a strong correlation between the counts of TCR transcripts measured in tumor regions and a T cell transcriptional module score that was calculated from matched bulk RNA-seq. Findings and caveats of the study: One measure, the expanded intratumoral alpha and beta TCR count, tracked tumor mutation counts.

Trimming took off 3 bases at V and 8 bases at J, with 13 bases between the two ends. In germline, CDR1 is LNHDA, CDR2 SQIVND (reference sequence). The CDR3 has 13 residues. This clonotype was seen repeatedly, ten times or more. The antigen remains unidentified. Specified time point: sample taken at primary tumor resection. The donor group consisted of roughly 76 patients who had untreated, early-stage non-small cell lung cancer. MiXCR, run by TCRdb on the 5' RACE reads, gives a single entry per CDR3 protein. The table has 20,000 to 25,000 distinct CDR3 sequences, more than 2.5% seen once; the top ten hold 7% to 8%.

This sequence was found in a male donor with early-stage non-small cell lung cancer. The input for sequencing was lung tumor tissue, taken at surgery. The chain is built from TRBV19 and TRBJ1-2; D unclear. The CDR3 region is CASSIKSFWGYTF. The CDR3 DNA is TGTGCCAGTAGTATCAAAAGCTTCTGGGGCTACACCTTC.